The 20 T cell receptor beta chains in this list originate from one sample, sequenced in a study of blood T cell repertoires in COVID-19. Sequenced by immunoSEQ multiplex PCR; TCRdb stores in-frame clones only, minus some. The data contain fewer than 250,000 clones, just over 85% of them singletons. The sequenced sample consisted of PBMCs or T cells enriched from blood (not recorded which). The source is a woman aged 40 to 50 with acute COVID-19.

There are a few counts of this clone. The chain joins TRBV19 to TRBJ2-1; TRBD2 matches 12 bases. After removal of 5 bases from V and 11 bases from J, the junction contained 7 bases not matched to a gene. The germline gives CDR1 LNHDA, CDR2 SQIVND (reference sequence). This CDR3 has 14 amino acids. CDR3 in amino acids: CASSHRLAGEKQFF. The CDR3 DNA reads TGTGCCAGTAGTCACCGACTAGCGGGAGAGAAGCAGTTCTTC.

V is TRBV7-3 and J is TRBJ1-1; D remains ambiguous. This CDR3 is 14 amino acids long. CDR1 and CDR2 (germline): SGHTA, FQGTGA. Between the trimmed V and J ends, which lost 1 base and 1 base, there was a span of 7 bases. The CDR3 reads CASSLIASNTEAFF. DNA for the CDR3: TGTGCCAGCAGCTTAATCGCGTCGAACACTGAAGCTTTCTTT. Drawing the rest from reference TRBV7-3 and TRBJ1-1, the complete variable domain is GAGVSQTPSNKVTEKGKYVELRCDPISGHTALYWYRQSLGQGPEFLIYFQGTGAADDSGLPNDRFFAVRPEGSVSTLKIQRTERGDSAVYLCASSLIASNTEAFFGQGTRLTVV.

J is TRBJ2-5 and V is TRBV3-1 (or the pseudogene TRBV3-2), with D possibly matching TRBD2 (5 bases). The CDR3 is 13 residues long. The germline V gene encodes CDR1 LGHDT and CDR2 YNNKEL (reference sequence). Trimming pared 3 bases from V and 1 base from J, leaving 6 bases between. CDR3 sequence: CASSHRGQETQYF. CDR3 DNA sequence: TGTGCCAGCAGCCACCGGGGCCAAGAGACCCAGTACTTC.

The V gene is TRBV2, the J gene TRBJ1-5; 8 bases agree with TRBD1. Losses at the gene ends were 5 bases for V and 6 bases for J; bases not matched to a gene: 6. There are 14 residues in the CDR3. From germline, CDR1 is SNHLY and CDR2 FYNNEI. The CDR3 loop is CASSLQGGGQPQHF. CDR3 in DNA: TGTGCCAGCAGTCTACAGGGGGGGGGTCAGCCCCAGCATTTT.

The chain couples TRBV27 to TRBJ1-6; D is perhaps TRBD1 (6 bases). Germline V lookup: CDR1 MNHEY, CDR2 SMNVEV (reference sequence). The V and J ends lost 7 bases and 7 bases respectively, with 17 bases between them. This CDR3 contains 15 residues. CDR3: CASIRSRTANSPLHF. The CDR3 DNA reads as TGTGCCAGCATCAGATCTAGGACAGCAAATTCACCCCTCCACTTT.

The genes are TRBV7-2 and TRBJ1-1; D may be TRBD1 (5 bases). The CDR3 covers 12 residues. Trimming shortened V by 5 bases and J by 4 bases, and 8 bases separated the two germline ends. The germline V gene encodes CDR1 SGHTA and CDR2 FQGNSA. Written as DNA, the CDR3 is TGTGCCAGCAGCCAGGGTTCCACTGAAGCTTTCTTT. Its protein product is CASSQGSTEAFF.

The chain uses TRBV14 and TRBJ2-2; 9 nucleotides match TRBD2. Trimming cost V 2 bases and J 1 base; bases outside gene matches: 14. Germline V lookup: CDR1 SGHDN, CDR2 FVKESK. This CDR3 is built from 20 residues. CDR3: CASSQPNIGISGRNTGELFF. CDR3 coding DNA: TGTGCCAGCAGCCAACCCAATATCGGGATTAGCGGGAGGAACACCGGGGAGCTGTTTTTT.

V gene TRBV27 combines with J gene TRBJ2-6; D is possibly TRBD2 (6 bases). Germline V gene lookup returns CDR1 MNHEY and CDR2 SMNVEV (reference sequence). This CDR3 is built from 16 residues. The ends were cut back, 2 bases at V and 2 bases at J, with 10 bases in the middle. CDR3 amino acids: CASSLVGRPGANVLTF. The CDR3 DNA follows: TGTGCCAGCAGTTTAGTCGGGAGACCTGGGGCCAACGTCCTGACTTTC.

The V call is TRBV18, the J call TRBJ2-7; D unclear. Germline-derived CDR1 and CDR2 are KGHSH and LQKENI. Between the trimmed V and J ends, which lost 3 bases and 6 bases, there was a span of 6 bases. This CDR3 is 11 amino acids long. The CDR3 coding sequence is TGTGCCAGCTCACCTAACTCCGAGCAGTACTTC. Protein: CASSPNSEQYF.

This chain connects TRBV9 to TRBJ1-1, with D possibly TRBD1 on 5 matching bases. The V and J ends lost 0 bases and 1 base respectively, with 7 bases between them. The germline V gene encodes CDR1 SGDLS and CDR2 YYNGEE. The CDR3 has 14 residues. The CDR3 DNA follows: TGTGCCAGCAGCGTAGAGGGGCAGAACACTGAAGCTTTCTTT. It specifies CASSVEGQNTEAFF.

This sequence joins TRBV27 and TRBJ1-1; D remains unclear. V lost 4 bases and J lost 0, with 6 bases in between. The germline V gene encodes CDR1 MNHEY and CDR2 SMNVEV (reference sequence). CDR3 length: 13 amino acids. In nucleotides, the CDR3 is TGTGCCAGCAGTTCTGACATGAACACTGAAGCTTTCTTT. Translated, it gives CASSSDMNTEAFF.

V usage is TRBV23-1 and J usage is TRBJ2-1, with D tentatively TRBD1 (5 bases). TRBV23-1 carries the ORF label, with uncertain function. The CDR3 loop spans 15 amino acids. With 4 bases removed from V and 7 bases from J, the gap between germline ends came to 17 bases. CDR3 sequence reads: CASSRFRGRRNEQFF. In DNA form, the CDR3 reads TGCGCCAGCAGTCGATTTAGGGGCAGGCGGAATGAGCAGTTCTTC.

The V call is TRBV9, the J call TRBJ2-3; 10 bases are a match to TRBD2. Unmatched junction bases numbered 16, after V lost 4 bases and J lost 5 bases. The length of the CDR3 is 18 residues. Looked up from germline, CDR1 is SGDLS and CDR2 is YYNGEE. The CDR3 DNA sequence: TGTGCCAGCAGCACTCGCTGGCTAGCGGGAGTAGAGGAAGATACGCAGTATTTT. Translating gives CASSTRWLAGVEEDTQYF.

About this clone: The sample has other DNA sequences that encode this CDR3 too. The CDR3 nucleotides are TGTGCCAGCAGTTCCCTGACAGGGAACTATGGCTACACCTTC. It is translated as CASSSLTGNYGYTF. This chain uses TRBV28 with TRBJ1-2, with 7 bases that match TRBD1. Germline CDR1 and CDR2: MDHEN and SYDVKM. There are 14 residues in the CDR3. With 4 bases clipped from V and 2 bases from J, the junction kept 4 bases outside the gene matches.

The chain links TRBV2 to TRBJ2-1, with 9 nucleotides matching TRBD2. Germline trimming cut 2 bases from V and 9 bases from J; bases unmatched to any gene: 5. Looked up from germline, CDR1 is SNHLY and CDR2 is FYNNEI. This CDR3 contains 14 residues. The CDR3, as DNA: TGTGCCAGCAGTGAAATAGCGGGGGACGCTGAGCAGTTCTTC. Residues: CASSEIAGDAEQFF.

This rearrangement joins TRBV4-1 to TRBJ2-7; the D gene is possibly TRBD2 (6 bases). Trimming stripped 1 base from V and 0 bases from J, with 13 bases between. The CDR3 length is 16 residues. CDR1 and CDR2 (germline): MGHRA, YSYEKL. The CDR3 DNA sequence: TGCGCCAGCAGCCAAGGGGGGAGGACCCTCTCCTACGAGCAGTACTTC. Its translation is CASSQGGRTLSYEQYF.

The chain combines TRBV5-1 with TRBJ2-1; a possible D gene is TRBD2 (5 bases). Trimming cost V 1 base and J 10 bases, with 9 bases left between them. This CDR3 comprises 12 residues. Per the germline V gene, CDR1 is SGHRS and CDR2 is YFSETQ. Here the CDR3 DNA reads TGCGCCAGCAGCTTGCGGGGAGAGGAGCAGTTCTTC. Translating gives CASSLRGEEQFF.

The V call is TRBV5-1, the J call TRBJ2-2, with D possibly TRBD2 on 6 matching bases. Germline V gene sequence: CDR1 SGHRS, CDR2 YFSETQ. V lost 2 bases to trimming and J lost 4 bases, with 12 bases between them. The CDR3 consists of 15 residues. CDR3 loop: CASSLEGGTTGELFF. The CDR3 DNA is TGCGCCAGCAGCTTAGAGGGAGGCACCACCGGGGAGCTGTTTTTT.

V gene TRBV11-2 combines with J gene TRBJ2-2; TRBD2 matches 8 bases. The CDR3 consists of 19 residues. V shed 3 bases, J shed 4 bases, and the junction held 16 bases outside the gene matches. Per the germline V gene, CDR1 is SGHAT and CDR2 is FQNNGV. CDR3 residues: CASSFGPQGAGGGTGELFF. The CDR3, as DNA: TGTGCCAGCAGCTTCGGTCCCCAAGGGGCGGGAGGAGGCACCGGGGAGCTGTTTTTT.

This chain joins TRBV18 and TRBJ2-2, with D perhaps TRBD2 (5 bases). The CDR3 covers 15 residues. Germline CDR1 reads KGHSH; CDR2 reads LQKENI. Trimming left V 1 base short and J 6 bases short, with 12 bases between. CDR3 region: CASSPRVEGSGELFF. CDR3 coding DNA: TGTGCCAGCTCACCACGGGTCGAGGGATCCGGGGAGCTGTTTTTT. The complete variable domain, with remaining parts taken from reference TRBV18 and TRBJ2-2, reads NAGVMQNPRHLVRRRGQEARLRCSPMKGHSHVYWYRQLPEEGLKFMVYLQKENIIDESGMPKERFSAEFPKEGPSILRIQQVVRGDSAAYFCASSPRVEGSGELFFGEGSRLTVL.